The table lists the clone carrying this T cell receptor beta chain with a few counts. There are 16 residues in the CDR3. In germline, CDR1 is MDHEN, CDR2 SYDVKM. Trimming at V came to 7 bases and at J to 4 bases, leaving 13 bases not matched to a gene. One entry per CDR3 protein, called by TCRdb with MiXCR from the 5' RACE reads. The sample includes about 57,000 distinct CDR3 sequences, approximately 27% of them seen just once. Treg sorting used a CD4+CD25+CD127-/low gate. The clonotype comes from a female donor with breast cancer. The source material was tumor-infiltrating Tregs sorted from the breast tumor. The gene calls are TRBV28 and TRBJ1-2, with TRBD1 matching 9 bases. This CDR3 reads CASTYLGGQGAYGYTF. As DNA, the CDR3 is TGTGCCAGCACTTACCTAGGGGGACAGGGCGCCTATGGCTACACCTTC.